Following are 3 T cell receptor beta chains from one sample sequenced in a study of blood T cells in healthy people across ages. Through a sample-barcoded 5' primer and a J-beta primer mix, a second PCR was run for roughly 6 to 11 cycles. TCRdb reprocessed the 5' RACE reads with MiXCR, giving one entry per CDR3 protein. The sample lists fewer than 900,000 distinct CDR3 sequences, 45% to 50% occurring once. The sequenced material came from blood. The receptors were sampled from a woman in her sixties in good health.

The gene calls are TRBV9 and TRBJ2-1, with TRBD2 as a possible D gene (6 bases). V lost 0 bases, J lost 9 bases, and 13 bases lay in between. Germline loops: CDR1 SGDLS, CDR2 YYNGEE. The CDR3 has 14 amino acids. The CDR3 is CASSVVTGVSEQFF. Here the CDR3 DNA reads TGTGCCAGCAGCGTAGTGACGGGAGTCTCTGAGCAGTTCTTC.

This clonotype showed up just a few times. V is TRBV30 and J is TRBJ2-5, with 7 nucleotides matching TRBD1. Unmatched junction bases numbered 9, after V lost 4 bases and J lost 4 bases. The CDR3 has 14 amino acids. Germline V gives CDR1 GTSNPN, CDR2 SVGIG (reference sequence). DNA of the CDR3: TGTGCCTGGAAGTTGACAGGGACGGTAGAGACCCAGTACTTC. Its protein is CAWKLTGTVETQYF.

This chain links TRBV24-1 with TRBJ2-3; 7 bases align to TRBD1. After removal of 5 bases from V and 3 bases from J, the junction contained 7 bases not matched to a gene. The CDR3 runs 15 residues. The germline gives CDR1 KGHDR, CDR2 SFDVKD. CDR3 region: CATSASRDSTDTQYF. CDR3 nucleotides: TGTGCCACCAGTGCGTCCCGGGACAGTACAGATACGCAGTATTTT.